This T cell receptor beta chain was sequenced during a study of cytomegalovirus exposure and HLA in healthy donors (dated by TCRdb to 2015 to 2018). General notes on the study: An earlier analysis of several hundred of the donors reported over 250 Gb of sequence data and roughly 120 million unique TCR beta sequences obtained from 150 million to 200 million T cells. A later analysis re-examined previously published TCR beta repertoires from just over 650 donors and added high-resolution HLA genotyping to investigate patterns of TCR occurrence. Among the roughly 400 genotyped donors, approximately 77% belonged to the genetic ancestry cluster associated with self-reported Caucasian donors. HLA typing covered class I and class II loci at four-digit resolution. Rather than drawing on any new phenotypic data, the later analysis identified candidate immune exposures from TCR beta sequences and the way those sequences occurred across donors. A later genetic analysis used genome-wide SNP genotypes for about 55% of the 666 donors, treating that subset as a discovery cohort. Roughly 300 gigabases of sequencing data and roughly 80 million unique TCR sequences made up an early release that covered nearly 650 HLA-typed donors. Donor age, sex, ethnicity and CMV serostatus were compiled together with the repertoire data. On average, 235,054 unique TCR beta nucleotide sequences were sequenced per donor among about 400 genotyped donors of the cohort, with approximately 18% of those sequences being non-productive. Because of strong linkage in the cohort, roughly five DR-DQ haplotypes were treated as single units for association and clustering. To predict cytomegalovirus infection status, the study brought together high-throughput TCR immunosequencing, statistical association of individual TCRs with disease status, and machine learning. The aim of the study was to test whether cataloging public T cell receptors could identify signatures of past pathogen exposure. Along with the approximately 700-subject first cohort, a separate validation cohort of roughly 110 different subjects was used. Typing coverage varied by locus: about 620-630 donors for A, B, C, DRB1 and DQB1; roughly 500 for DQA1; 606 for DPA1; about 450 for DPB1. Every repertoire in the discovery cohort had been generated on one and the same sequencing platform. To decide whether each TCR beta V gene segment behaved as functional or pseudogenic, an earlier analysis of nearly 600 of the donors relied on high-throughput TCR beta sequencing. The study profiled the T cell repertoires of under 700 subjects by immunosequencing and related them to cytomegalovirus serostatus.

In total, 500 to 700 healthy bone marrow donors made up the cohort. At the time of sampling, all cohort members were nominally healthy, though unrecorded immune exposures were likely present. The donor was CMV seronegative and belonged to the group of 320 or so seronegative cohort members. Each donor provided a peripheral blood sample, and peripheral blood mononuclear cells were used for TCR beta sequencing. The Qiagen DNeasy Blood Extraction Kit was used to extract genomic DNA from the blood cell samples. This clone has more than one count but fewer than ten. Its antigen has not been determined. Per-base quality was not reported, and no clone a single base away is much larger than it. In the germline V gene, CDR1 corresponds to SGHTA and CDR2 to FQGNSA. The cysteine opens and the phenylalanine closes a CDR3 of 16 amino acids. Only the CDR3 DNA stays, 48 bases, in frame from base 1. Library preparation used the immunoSEQ multiplex PCR assay. For the multiplex PCR, a mixture combining 60 forward primers for TCR Vbeta segments and 13 reverse primers for TCR Jbeta segments was used. A multiplex PCR assay on genomic DNA amplified the CDR3 region of rearranged TCR beta genes. The amplified TCR beta libraries were sequenced on the Illumina HiSeq System as 87-base-pair reads. The source study handled its data this way. A later analysis counted about 80 million unique TCR beta chains across the 650 to 800 repertoires, and some 11 million of these chains were shared by at least two donors. To remove PCR and sequencing errors, raw reads were error-corrected and collapsed into unique sequences using a nearest-neighbor algorithm that merged closely related sequences. CDR3 sequences were aligned to IMGT reference sequences to assign V, D and J gene segments. For a sequence to be retained, a match of at least six nucleotides to both a V gene segment and a J gene segment was required. Rearrangements were called productive when the CDR3 lacked stop codons and stayed in frame with V and J; all others were non-productive. Following IMGT convention, CDR3 was defined as the stretch from the second conserved V-encoded cysteine up to the conserved J-encoded phenylalanine. In an earlier analysis of more than 550 of the donors, sequences lacking an unambiguous match to a single V gene segment were excluded. An earlier analysis of 550 to 650 of the donors classified V segments as functional when productive rearrangements were above 56.7% and as segregating when the standard deviation between donors was above 5%. To diagnose cytomegalovirus status from the catalog of TCR beta chain sequences, a statistical classification framework was built. A later analysis assigned V and J genes by comparing TCR nucleotide sequences with IMGT/GENE-DB human TR gene sequences. In a later analysis, CDR3 sequences and most-parsimonious VDJ recombination scenarios were assigned using the TCRdist pipeline. In a later analysis, each TCR beta chain was defined by its CDR3 amino acid sequence together with its V-gene family, and reads lacking a unique V-gene family were excluded. In a later analysis, several hundred highly shared, low-generation-probability nucleotide sequences were removed to address suspected cross-contamination and a sequencing artifact. A later analysis calculated a clonal expansion index for each public chain from normalized within-repertoire ranks of inferred template counts. Generation probabilities in a later analysis came from a VDJ recombination model fitted to out-of-frame rearrangements, and those results were checked against IGoR. In a later analysis, TCR-TCR, TCR-HLA and TCR-CMV co-occurrence was scored with hypergeometric tests, and a repertoire-size bias correction was applied to TCR pairs. A later analysis estimated false discovery rates by permuting HLA or CMV assignments 20 times. In a later analysis, co-occurring TCRs were grouped using DBSCAN, with TCRdist sequence similarity added in when clustering inside HLA-allele-positive subsets. For co-occurrence clustering, repertoires with fewer than 30,000 or more than 120,000 public chains were excluded, along with five or six repertoires with anomalous nucleotide sharing. Sourced from immuneACCESS, this table was stored by TCRdb with only in-frame sequences that have V and J called. A share of the clones is absent; for the studies checked, an unresolved V gene accounts for under half, and the remainder has no known explanation. The V and J calls and clone size come from that table; D and trimming were worked out from the DNA. The sample data list under 200,000 clones, and more than 65% of these were observed just once. The top ten constitute around 0.52% of the sample.

On the study overall, not on this receptor specifically: V-gene and J-gene trimming of TCR beta chains was associated with a missense DCLRE1C variant in a later genetic analysis, and the association was replicated in an independent cohort. At a false discovery rate of 0.05, a later analysis linked 15,000 to 20,000 TCR beta sequences to specific HLA alleles. A further reported finding was that TCR beta sequences accurately predicted the HLA-A and HLA-B alleles for most subjects in the first cohort. Compared with equally common non-associated chains, HLA-associated TCR beta chains in a later analysis were more clonally expanded and had lower generation probabilities. The study gave a list of under 200 TCR beta chains associated with cytomegalovirus. For the cohort, immune exposure information was limited to CMV serostatus. The classifier was reported to diagnose cytomegalovirus status with high specificity and sensitivity in both the original cohort and the validation cohort. A later analysis reported that several top co-occurrence clusters appeared linked to parvovirus B19, influenza, CMV and Epstein-Barr virus. In vitro tests confirmed that a few of the cytomegalovirus-associated TCR beta chains recognize cytomegalovirus antigens. The authors suggested that the approach could potentially be generalized to other disease states and immunological phenotypes. Correlated functional status among segregating V segments might be attributable to linkage disequilibrium, but an unknown experimental factor could not be ruled out. The presence/absence analyses assumed that sequencing depth was roughly uniform across donors, and that assumption may not be true. A later analysis found that most CMV-associated TCR beta chains appeared HLA-restricted, with HLA associations seemingly driven largely by CMV exposure. Because counts were too low, seventeen rarely observed V segments, including chromosome 9 orphons, were left out of the earlier analysis of some 600 of the donors. Most TCR sequences were seen in very few donors, while some public TCRs were found in many individuals. The 87-base-pair reads could not distinguish some IMGT-functional V segments, including TRBV6-2 and TRBV6-3, so those segments were excluded. Assigning TCR associations to individual alleles was difficult when HLA alleles, especially DR and DQ, strongly co-occurred. Compared with the approximately 670-donor mean, donors in an Asian-associated ancestry cluster had fewer N-insertions in productive TCRs, according to a later genetic analysis. Only TCR beta chains were sequenced in this cohort, and the absence of alpha or paired-chain data limited detectable features. The sequencing pipeline was judged likely to have produced a cluster of highly shared sequence variants as a technical artifact. In a later analysis, the rate of TCR association differed among HLA loci, with DRB1 alleles having the most associated TCRs and HLA-C alleles having the fewest. An earlier analysis of approximately 530 of the donors showed that most TCR beta V segments appeared in productive rearrangements either about 87% or about 30% of the time, which broadly matched IMGT annotations. HLA typing was unavailable for some donors at each locus, so association tests used only the typed subset.

The chain is assembled from TRBV7-2 and TRBJ2-2; 9 central bases correspond to TRBD2. Sequencing was performed on PBMCs. This sequence originates from a woman between 45 and 65 years old in good health and CMV-seronegative. The bases read TGTGCGACGGCAGCCCCGGCAGCGGGGGGATACGGGGAGCTGTTTTTT. The translation is CATAAPAAGGYGELFF.